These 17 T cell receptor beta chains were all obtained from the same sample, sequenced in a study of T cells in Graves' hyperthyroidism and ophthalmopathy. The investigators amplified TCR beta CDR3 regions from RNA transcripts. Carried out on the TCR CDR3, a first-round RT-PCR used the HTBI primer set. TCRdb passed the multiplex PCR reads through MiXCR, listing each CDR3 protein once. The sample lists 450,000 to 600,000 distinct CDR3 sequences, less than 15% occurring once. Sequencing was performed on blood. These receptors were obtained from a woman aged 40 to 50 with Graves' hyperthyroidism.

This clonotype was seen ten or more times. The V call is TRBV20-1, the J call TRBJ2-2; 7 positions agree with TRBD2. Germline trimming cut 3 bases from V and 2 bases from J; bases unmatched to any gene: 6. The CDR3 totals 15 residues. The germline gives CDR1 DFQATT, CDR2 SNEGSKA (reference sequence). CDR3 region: CSARSLADNTGELFF. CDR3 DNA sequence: TGCAGTGCTAGGAGTCTAGCGGACAACACCGGGGAGCTGTTTTTT.

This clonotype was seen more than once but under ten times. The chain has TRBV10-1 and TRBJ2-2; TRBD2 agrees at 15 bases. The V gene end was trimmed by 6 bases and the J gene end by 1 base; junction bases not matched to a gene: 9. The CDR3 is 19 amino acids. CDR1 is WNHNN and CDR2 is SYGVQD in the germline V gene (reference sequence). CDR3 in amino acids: CASRRTGLAGGWNTGELFF. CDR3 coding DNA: TGCGCCAGCAGAAGGACGGGACTAGCGGGAGGCTGGAACACCGGGGAGCTGTTTTTT.

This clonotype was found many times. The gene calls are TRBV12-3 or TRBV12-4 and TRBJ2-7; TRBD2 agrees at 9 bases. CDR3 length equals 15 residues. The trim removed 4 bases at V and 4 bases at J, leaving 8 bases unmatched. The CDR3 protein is CASSSTTGLAYEQYF. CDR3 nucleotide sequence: TGTGCCAGCAGTTCGACTACGGGACTAGCTTACGAGCAGTACTTC.

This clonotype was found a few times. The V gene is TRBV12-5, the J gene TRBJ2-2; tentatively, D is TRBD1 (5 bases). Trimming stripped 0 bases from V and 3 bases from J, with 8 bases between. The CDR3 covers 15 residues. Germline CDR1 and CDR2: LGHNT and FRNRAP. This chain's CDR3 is CASGLVGQDTGELFF. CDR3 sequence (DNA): TGTGCTAGTGGTTTGGTAGGACAAGACACCGGGGAGCTGTTTTTT. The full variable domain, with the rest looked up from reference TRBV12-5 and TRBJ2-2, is DARVTQTPRHKVTEMGQEVTMRCQPILGHNTVFWYRQTMMQGLELLAYFRNRAPLDDSGMPKDRFSAEMPDATLATLKIQPSEPRDSAVYFCASGLVGQDTGELFFGEGSRLTVL.

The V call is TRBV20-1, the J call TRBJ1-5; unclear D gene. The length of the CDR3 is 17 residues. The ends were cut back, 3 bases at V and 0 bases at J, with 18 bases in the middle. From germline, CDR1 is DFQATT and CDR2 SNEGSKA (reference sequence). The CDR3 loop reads CSASRGEGPNSNQPQHF. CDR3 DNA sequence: TGCAGTGCTAGTCGGGGAGAGGGCCCCAATAGCAATCAGCCCCAGCATTTT.

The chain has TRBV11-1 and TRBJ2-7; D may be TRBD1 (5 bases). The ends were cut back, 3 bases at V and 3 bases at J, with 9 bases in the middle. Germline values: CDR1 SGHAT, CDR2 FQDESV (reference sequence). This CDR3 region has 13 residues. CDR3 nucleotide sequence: TGTGCCAGCAGCTTCTTTCAGGGCTACGAGCAGTACTTC. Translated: CASSFFQGYEQYF. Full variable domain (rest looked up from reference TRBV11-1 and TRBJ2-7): EAEVAQSPRYKITEKSQAVAFWCDPISGHATLYWYRQILGQGPELLVQFQDESVVDDSQLPKDRFSAERLKGVDSTLKIQPAELGDSAMYLCASSFFQGYEQYFGPGTRLTVT.

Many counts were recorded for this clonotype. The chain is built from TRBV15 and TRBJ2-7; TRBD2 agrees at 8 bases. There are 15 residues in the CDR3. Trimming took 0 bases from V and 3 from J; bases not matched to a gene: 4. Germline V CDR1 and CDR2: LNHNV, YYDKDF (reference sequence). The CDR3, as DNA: TGTGCCACCAGCAGAGATACTAGCGGAATCTACGAGCAGTACTTC. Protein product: CATSRDTSGIYEQYF.

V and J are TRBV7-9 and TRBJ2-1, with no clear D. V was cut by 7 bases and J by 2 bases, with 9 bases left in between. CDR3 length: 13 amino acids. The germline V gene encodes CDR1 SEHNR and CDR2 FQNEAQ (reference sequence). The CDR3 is CASMTPTYNEQFF. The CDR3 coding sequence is TGTGCCAGCATGACGCCCACCTACAATGAGCAGTTCTTC.

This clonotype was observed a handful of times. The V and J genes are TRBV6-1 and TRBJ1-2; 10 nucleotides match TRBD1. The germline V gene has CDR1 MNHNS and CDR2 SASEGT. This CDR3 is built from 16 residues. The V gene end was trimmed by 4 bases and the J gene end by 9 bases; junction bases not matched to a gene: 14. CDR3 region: CASSGGTGESVKSYTF. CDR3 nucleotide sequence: TGTGCCAGCAGTGGAGGGACAGGGGAAAGCGTAAAGAGCTACACCTTC.

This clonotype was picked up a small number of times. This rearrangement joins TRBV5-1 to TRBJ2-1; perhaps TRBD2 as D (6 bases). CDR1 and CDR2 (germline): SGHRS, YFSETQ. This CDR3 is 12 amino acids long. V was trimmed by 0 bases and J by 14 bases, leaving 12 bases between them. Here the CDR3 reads CASSLVREVKFF. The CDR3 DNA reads TGCGCCAGCAGCTTGGTGAGGGAGGTAAAGTTCTTC.

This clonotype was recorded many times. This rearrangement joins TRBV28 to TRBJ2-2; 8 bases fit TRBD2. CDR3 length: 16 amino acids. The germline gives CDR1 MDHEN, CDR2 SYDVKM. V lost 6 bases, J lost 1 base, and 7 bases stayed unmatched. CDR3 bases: TGTGCCAGCAGCACTTGGGCGGGAGGGAACACCGGGGAGCTGTTTTTT. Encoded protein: CASSTWAGGNTGELFF.

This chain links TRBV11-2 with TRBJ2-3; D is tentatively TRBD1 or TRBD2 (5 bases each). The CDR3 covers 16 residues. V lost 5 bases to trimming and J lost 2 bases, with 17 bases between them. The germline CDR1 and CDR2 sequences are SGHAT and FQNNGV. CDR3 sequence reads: CASSPSWTGPTDTQYF. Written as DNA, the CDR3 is TGTGCCAGCAGCCCAAGTTGGACGGGACCCACAGATACGCAGTATTTT.

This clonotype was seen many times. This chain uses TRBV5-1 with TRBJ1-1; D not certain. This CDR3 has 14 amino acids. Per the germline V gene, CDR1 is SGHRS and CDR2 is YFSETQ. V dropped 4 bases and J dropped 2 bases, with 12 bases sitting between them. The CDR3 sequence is CASSPAVGNTEAFF. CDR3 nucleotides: TGCGCCAGCAGCCCGGCCGTGGGCAACACTGAAGCTTTCTTT. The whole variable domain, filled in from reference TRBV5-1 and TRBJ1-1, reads KAGVTQTPRYLIKTRGQQVTLSCSPISGHRSVSWYQQTPGQGLQFLFEYFSETQRNKGNFPGRFSGRQFSNSRSEMNVSTLELGDSALYLCASSPAVGNTEAFFGQGTRLTVV.

Written as DNA, the CDR3 is TGTGCCAGCAGTATCCAAGGGGGCTTTGGACAGCCCCAGCATTTT. Translation gives CASSIQGGFGQPQHF. The V gene is TRBV28, the J gene TRBJ1-5, with 7 bases lining up with TRBD1. This CDR3 region has 15 residues. The germline V gene has CDR1 MDHEN and CDR2 SYDVKM. The J segment lost 7 bases and the V segment lost 5 bases, leaving 11 bases of the junction unmatched.

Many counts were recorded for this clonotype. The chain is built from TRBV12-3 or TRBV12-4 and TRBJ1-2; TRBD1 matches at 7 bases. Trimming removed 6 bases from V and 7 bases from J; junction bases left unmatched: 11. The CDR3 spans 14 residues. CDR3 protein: CASSAGQASGGYTF. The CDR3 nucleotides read TGTGCCAGCAGCGCCGGACAGGCTTCGGGTGGCTACACCTTC.

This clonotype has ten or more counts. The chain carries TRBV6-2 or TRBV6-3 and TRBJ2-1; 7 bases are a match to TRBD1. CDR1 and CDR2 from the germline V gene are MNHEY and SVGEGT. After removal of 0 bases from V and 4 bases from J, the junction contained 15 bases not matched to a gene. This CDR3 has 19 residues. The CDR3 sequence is CASSYSRRSGTEMYNEQFF. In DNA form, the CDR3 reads TGTGCCAGCAGTTACTCGAGAAGATCCGGGACAGAGATGTACAATGAGCAGTTCTTC.

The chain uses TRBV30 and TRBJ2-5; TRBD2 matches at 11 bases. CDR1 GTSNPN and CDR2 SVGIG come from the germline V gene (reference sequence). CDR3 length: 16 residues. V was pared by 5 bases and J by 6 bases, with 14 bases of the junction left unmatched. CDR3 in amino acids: CAWDLLAGVPQQTQYF. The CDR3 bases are TGTGCCTGGGATTTACTAGCGGGAGTCCCCCAGCAGACCCAGTACTTC.